Listed below are T cell receptor beta chains from one sample, sequenced in a study of immune evolution from preneoplasia to lung adenocarcinoma. This table comes from immunoSEQ multiplex PCR, and its TCRdb copy is limited to in-frame clones, with some not included. The repertoire holds more than 12,000 clones, with 81% as singletons. Sequences were obtained from FFPE minimally invasive lung adenocarcinoma tissue. These receptors were taken from a person aged 55-85 years with lung adenocarcinoma. Both conserved end residues are part of each CDR3. The order of the fields is J gene, D gene, V gene, clone size, CDR3 protein, CDR3 DNA. D genes are given only for firm matches. The size entry is marked missing in some rows and otherwise reads once, few, many or a size class.

TRBJ1-2 NA TRBV30 NA CAWSPLGGIGYTF TGTGCCTGGAGCCCTCTCGGGGGGATCGGCTACACCTTC
TRBJ2-5 NA TRBV30 NA CAWSVLRVETQYF TGTGCCTGGAGTGTATTGCGGGTCGAGACCCAGTACTTC
TRBJ1-1 TRBD1 TRBV14 NA CASSLRTGELTEAFF TGTGCCAGCAGCCTCCGGACAGGGGAGCTCACTGAAGCTTTCTTT
TRBJ1-1 TRBD1 TRBV28 NA CASSSQGTGKAFF TGTGCCAGCAGTAGTCAGGGGACAGGAAAAGCTTTCTTT
TRBJ1-6 TRBD1 TRBV5-1 NA CASSAGQGYSPLHF TGCGCCAGCAGCGCCGGACAGGGTTATTCACCCCTCCACTTT
TRBJ2-6 NA TRBV5-5 NA CASSPTAGWVRSGANVLTF TGTGCCAGCAGCCCGACGGCAGGGTGGGTACGCTCTGGGGCCAACGTCCTGACTTTC
TRBJ2-7 NA TRBV5-1 NA CASSSSYEQYF TGCGCCAGCAGCTCCTCCTACGAGCAGTACTTC
TRBJ2-7 NA TRBV4-3 NA CASSQQQESSYEQYF TGCGCCAGCAGCCAACAACAGGAAAGCTCCTACGAGCAGTACTTC
TRBJ1-6 NA TRBV28 NA CASSFGADSYNSPLHF TGTGCCAGCAGTTTCGGGGCGGACTCCTATAATTCACCCCTCCACTTT
TRBJ1-5 NA TRBV19 NA CASSIDRGQPQHF TGTGCCAGTAGTATAGATAGGGGTCAGCCCCAGCATTTT
TRBJ1-2 TRBD1 TRBV4-2 once CASSQGDRGSNYGYTF TGTGCCAGCAGCCAAGGGGACAGGGGCTCTAACTATGGCTACACCTTC
TRBJ2-5 TRBD2 TRBV5-1 NA CASSLAGRGGQETQYF TGCGCCAGCAGCTTGGCAGGGCGGGGGGGCCAAGAGACCCAGTACTTC
TRBJ1-1 NA TRBV9 NA CASSAPTLTSEAFF TGTGCCAGCAGCGCCCCGACACTCACTTCAGAAGCTTTCTTT
TRBJ1-1 NA TRBV6-1 NA CASSPIERAEAFF TGTGCCAGCAGCCCCATAGAGAGGGCTGAAGCTTTCTTT
TRBJ2-3 TRBD1 TRBV2 once CADRGSTDTQYF TGTGCCGACAGGGGTTCCACAGATACGCAGTATTTT
TRBJ2-3 TRBD2 TRBV9 NA CASSVEGTSGITDTQYF TGTGCCAGCAGCGTAGAAGGGACTAGCGGGATCACAGATACGCAGTATTTT
TRBJ1-1 NA TRBV29-1 NA CSVDLTGRVNTEAFF TGCAGCGTTGACCTTACAGGGAGGGTGAACACTGAAGCTTTCTTT
TRBJ2-7 NA TRBV20-1 NA CSARDYEQYF TGCAGTGCTAGAGATTACGAGCAGTACTTC
TRBJ2-3 TRBD2 TRBV19 NA CASSQTSGGGDTQYF TGTGCCAGTAGTCAGACTAGCGGGGGTGGAGATACGCAGTATTTT
TRBJ2-2 NA TRBV7-3 once CASSLQTATGELFF TGTGCCAGCAGCTTACAAACAGCCACCGGGGAGCTGTTTTTT
TRBJ1-1 NA TRBV21-1 NA CASSREGREAFF TGTGCCAGCAGCAGAGAGGGTAGGGAAGCTTTCTTT
TRBJ2-2 TRBD2 TRBV6-1 NA CASSGLAGDPTGELFF TGTGCCAGCAGTGGGCTAGCGGGGGATCCCACCGGGGAGCTGTTTTTT
TRBJ2-7 NA TRBV4-2 NA CASSQAVLGWEQYF TGTGCCAGCAGCCAAGCCGTCCTAGGATGGGAGCAGTACTTC
TRBJ2-7 NA TRBV6-6 NA CASSDWGGSYEQYF TGTGCCAGCAGTGACTGGGGAGGTTCCTACGAGCAGTACTTC
TRBJ1-1 TRBD1 TRBV11-2 NA CASSPRTGEYTEAFF TGTGCCAGCAGCCCCCGGACAGGGGAATATACTGAAGCTTTCTTT
TRBJ1-5 TRBD1 TRBV19 once CASSILDRGLLGQPQHF TGTGCCAGTAGTATACTCGACAGGGGATTACTAGGCCAGCCCCAGCATTTT
TRBJ1-4 NA TRBV28 NA CASSAGVNNEKLFF TGTGCCAGCAGCGCTGGGGTCAATAACGAAAAACTGTTTTTT
TRBJ1-5 TRBD1 TRBV5-6 NA CASSFRGKFSNQPQHF TGTGCCAGCAGCTTCAGGGGGAAGTTCAGCAATCAGCCCCAGCATTTT
TRBJ2-7 TRBD1 TRBV19 NA CASSISDRGEQYF TGTGCCAGTAGTATCTCTGACAGGGGCGAGCAGTACTTC
TRBJ2-1 TRBD1 TRBV15 NA CATSRDYGTGDFNEQFF TGTGCCACCAGCAGAGACTACGGGACAGGGGATTTTAATGAGCAGTTCTTC
TRBJ1-4 NA TRBV5-6 NA CASSSGTGTREKLFF TGTGCCAGCAGCAGCGGAACAGGGACGCGGGAAAAACTGTTTTTT
TRBJ1-4 TRBD1 TRBV5-4 NA CASSSNRGLDEKLFF TGTGCCAGCAGCTCAAACAGGGGGCTGGATGAAAAACTGTTTTTT
TRBJ2-7 NA TRBV18 NA CASSPIARSSYEQYF TGTGCCAGCTCACCGATCGCCAGGAGCTCCTACGAGCAGTACTTC
TRBJ2-3 TRBD2 TRBV7-3 few CASSLTAGGPSTDTQYF TGTGCCAGCAGCTTAACAGCGGGGGGCCCCAGCACAGATACGCAGTATTTT
TRBJ1-2 NA TRBV2 medium-sized CASSESVTYGYTF TGTGCCAGCAGTGAATCAGTCACCTATGGCTACACCTTC
TRBJ1-4 NA TRBV4-1 medium-sized CASSQAGVEKLFF TGCGCCAGCAGCCAAGCGGGGGTCGAAAAACTGTTTTTT
TRBJ1-1 NA TRBV11-3 few CASSPGSQWPDTEAFF TGTGCCAGCAGCCCAGGTAGTCAGTGGCCTGACACTGAAGCTTTCTTT
TRBJ2-7 TRBD2 TRBV18 few CASSPPQASGPLGEQYF TGTGCCAGCTCACCACCCCAGGCTAGCGGCCCTCTGGGGGAGCAGTACTTC
TRBJ2-1 NA TRBV18 NA CASSPVLAYNEQFF TGTGCCAGCTCACCGGTTCTTGCTTACAATGAGCAGTTCTTC
TRBJ1-1 TRBD1 TRBV9 few CASSFWDRPNTEAFF TGTGCCAGCAGCTTTTGGGACAGGCCGAACACTGAAGCTTTCTTT
TRBJ1-6 TRBD1 TRBV18 NA CASSPRTGDNSPLHF TGTGCCAGCTCACCACGTACAGGGGATAATTCACCCCTCCACTTT
TRBJ2-7 TRBD2 TRBV27 few CASSSSGTSGFEQYF TGTGCCAGCAGTTCCTCAGGGACTAGCGGGTTCGAGCAGTACTTC
TRBJ2-1 TRBD2 TRBV4-3 NA CASSQDFPVGGGAYNEQFF TGCGCCAGCAGCCAAGATTTCCCCGTGGGCGGGGGGGCCTACAATGAGCAGTTCTTC
TRBJ1-2 NA TRBV19 NA CASSMRQVYGYTF TGTGCCAGTAGTATGAGGCAGGTCTATGGCTACACCTTC
TRBJ2-1 NA TRBV30 NA CAWSLWDKQFF TGTGCCTGGAGCCTGTGGGACAAACAGTTCTTC
TRBJ2-1 NA TRBV7-2 NA CASSLDGPLDEQFF TGTGCCAGCAGCTTAGATGGTCCCTTGGATGAGCAGTTCTTC
TRBJ2-3 NA TRBV5-4 NA CASSSISTDTQYF TGTGCCAGCAGCTCGATTAGCACAGATACGCAGTATTTT
TRBJ2-1 TRBD1 TRBV29-1 NA CSVGRAGGSYNEQFF TGCAGCGTGGGCCGGGCAGGGGGCTCCTACAATGAGCAGTTCTTC
TRBJ2-1 TRBD2 TRBV19 NA CASSILAGWYNEQFF TGTGCCAGTAGTATACTAGCGGGATGGTACAATGAGCAGTTCTTC
TRBJ1-1 NA TRBV5-1 NA CASSLVGMNTEAFF TGCGCCAGCAGCTTAGTGGGTATGAACACTGAAGCTTTCTTT
TRBJ2-5 TRBD2 TRBV7-2 NA CASSSSGGALETQYF TGTGCCAGCAGCTCTAGCGGGGGGGCCCTAGAGACCCAGTACTTC
TRBJ2-5 TRBD2 TRBV30 once CAWSMVAGGPSTQYF TGTGCCTGGAGTATGGTAGCGGGGGGGCCAAGCACCCAGTACTTC
TRBJ1-2 NA TRBV10-3 NA CAISEGKGLGNGYTF TGTGCCATCAGTGAGGGGAAGGGCCTCGGCAATGGCTACACCTTC
TRBJ2-3 TRBD2 TRBV5-5 NA CASSAEPLARVGDTQYF TGTGCCAGCAGCGCCGAACCACTAGCGAGGGTGGGAGATACGCAGTATTTT
TRBJ2-1 NA TRBV19 NA CASSPVSYNEQFF TGTGCCAGTAGCCCAGTTTCCTACAATGAGCAGTTCTTC
TRBJ1-1 NA TRBV4-1 few CASSQGVIAEAFF TGCGCCAGCAGCCAAGGGGTTATCGCTGAAGCTTTCTTT
TRBJ2-3 NA TRBV11-2 few CASSYRGAKQYF TGTGCCAGCAGCTACCGGGGGGCAAAGCAGTATTTT
TRBJ2-2 TRBD1 TRBV9 NA CASSVRDRYSGGELFF TGTGCCAGCAGCGTAAGGGACAGGTACTCAGGCGGGGAGCTGTTTTTT